This TCR beta chain was captured by sequencing in a study of human versus mouse CDR3 diversity and MHC coevolution. Trimming took 7 bases from V and 3 from J, leaving 10 bases between them. The CDR3 spans 12 residues. Germline lookup yields CDR1 MNHEY and CDR2 SVGAGI. Repertoires were generated with immunoSEQ multiplex PCR, while TCRdb's copy carries only in-frame clones and drops some. This sample has 80,000 or so clones, with 80% to 95% found just once. The receptor comes from a person aged 30-69 years in good health. This chain joins TRBV6-5 and TRBJ2-7, with D perhaps matching TRBD2 (5 bases). Specimen: naive CD4+ T cells from blood. Subset of the sample: CD45RO-negative CD62L-positive naive CD4 T cells. In nucleotides, the CDR3 is TGTGCCAGCACAGTGGGGAGCTACGAGCAGTACTTC. Translated, it gives CASTVGSYEQYF.